This paragraph reports one TCR beta chain. The specificity of this receptor is unknown. Per-base quality was not reported, and no clone a single base away is much larger than it. This sample is drawn from a study of cytomegalovirus exposure and HLA in healthy donors (dated by TCRdb to 2016 to 2017). Regarding the complete study: In an earlier analysis of 587 of the donors, 250 to 300 Gb of sequence data and approximately 100 million unique TCR beta sequences from about 179 million T cells were reported. About 300 gigabases of sequencing data and 70 million to 100 million unique TCR sequences made up an early release that covered several hundred HLA-typed donors. The genetic ancestry cluster associated with self-reported Caucasian donors included 81% of the approximately 430 genotyped donors. The study was designed to test whether signatures of past pathogen exposure could be identified by cataloging public T cell receptors. Using immunosequencing, the study profiled T cell repertoires from fewer than 850 subjects and related those repertoires to cytomegalovirus serostatus. In addition to the first cohort of 666 subjects, a separate validation cohort of about 120 different subjects was used. To predict cytomegalovirus infection status, the study brought together high-throughput TCR immunosequencing, statistical association of individual TCRs with disease status, and machine learning. In a later analysis, previously published TCR beta repertoires from hundreds of donors were re-analyzed and high-resolution HLA genotyping was added so that TCR occurrence patterns could be studied. The later analysis used no new phenotypic data to find candidate immune exposures, relying instead on TCR beta sequences and their occurrence across donors. An earlier analysis of 587 of the donors used high-throughput TCR beta sequencing to judge whether each TCR beta V gene segment behaved as functional or pseudogenic. Alongside the repertoire data, information on donor age, sex, ethnicity and CMV serostatus was compiled. Genome-wide SNP genotypes for about 65% of the roughly 700 donors were used in a later genetic analysis, which treated that subset as a discovery cohort. Every discovery cohort repertoire had been produced on one sequencing platform. HLA typing included class I and class II loci at four-digit resolution. Typing coverage varied by locus: roughly 620-630 donors for A, B, C, DRB1 and DQB1; approximately 500 for DQA1; more than 600 for DPA1; around 450 for DPB1. About five DR-DQ haplotypes were handled as single units for association and clustering because linkage in the cohort was strong. Across 398 genotyped donors of the cohort, an average of about 200,000 unique TCR beta nucleotide sequences per donor were sequenced, and 15% to 20% of those sequences were non-productive. Beyond this particular receptor, the publication reports: According to a later analysis, TCR association rates differed among HLA loci, with DRB1 alleles showing the most associated TCRs and HLA-C alleles showing the fewest. Presence/absence analyses assumed roughly uniform sequencing depth across donors, an assumption that may not hold. According to a later analysis, most CMV-associated TCR beta chains appeared to be HLA-restricted, and the HLA associations seemed to be driven largely by CMV exposure. Because HLA typing was unavailable for some donors at each locus, only the typed subset was used in association tests. Compared with the roughly 670-donor mean, donors in an Asian-associated ancestry cluster had fewer N-insertions in productive TCRs, according to a later genetic analysis. Linkage disequilibrium might explain the correlated functional status among segregating V segments, but an unknown experimental factor could not be excluded. It was suggested by the authors that the approach could potentially be generalized to other disease states and immunological phenotypes. The 87-base-pair reads could not distinguish some IMGT-functional V segments, including TRBV6-2 and TRBV6-3, so those segments were excluded. A few of the identified cytomegalovirus-associated TCR beta chains were confirmed in vitro to be specific for cytomegalovirus antigens. A further reported finding was that TCR beta sequences accurately predicted the HLA-A and HLA-B alleles for most subjects in the first cohort. An association between a missense DCLRE1C variant and V-gene and J-gene trimming of TCR beta chains was found in a later genetic analysis and replicated in an independent cohort. This cohort had only TCR beta chains sequenced, and the lack of alpha or paired-chain data limited which features could be detected. A later analysis found that HLA-associated TCR beta chains were more clonally expanded and had lower generation probabilities than equally common non-associated chains. A later analysis associated about 17,000 TCR beta sequences with specific HLA alleles at a false discovery rate of 0.05. The sequencing pipeline was judged likely to have produced a cluster of highly shared sequence variants as a technical artifact. The study gave a list of over 150 TCR beta chains associated with cytomegalovirus. Most TCR sequences were observed very rarely across donors, whereas some public TCRs were present in many individuals. Because counts were too low, about 18 rarely observed V segments, including chromosome 9 orphons, were left out of the earlier analysis of over 550 of the donors. Cytomegalovirus status was reported to be diagnosed by the classifier with high specificity and sensitivity in both the original and validation cohorts. According to a later analysis, parvovirus B19, influenza, CMV and Epstein-Barr virus appeared linked to several top co-occurrence clusters. In an earlier analysis of under 600 of the donors, most TCR beta V segments were observed in productive rearrangements about 90% or about 30% of the time, broadly matching IMGT annotations. Assigning TCR associations to individual alleles was difficult when HLA alleles, especially DR and DQ, strongly co-occurred. Immune exposure information for the cohort was limited to CMV serostatus.

The CDR3 numbers 19 residues from cysteine through phenylalanine. Only the CDR3 region is kept as DNA, spanning 57 bases read in frame from base 1. CDR1 and CDR2 are drawn from the germline V gene (reference sequence): SEHNR, FQNEAQ. Here V drops 5 bases and J drops 1 base, and the junction holds 14 bases not matched to any gene. Receptor amplification or capture employed the immunoSEQ multiplex PCR assay. A mixture of 60 forward primers for TCR Vbeta segments and 13 reverse primers for TCR Jbeta segments was used in the multiplex PCR. Amplification of the CDR3 region of rearranged TCR beta genes was performed with a multiplex PCR assay on genomic DNA. Amplified TCR beta libraries were sequenced as 87-base-pair reads on the Illumina HiSeq System. On the study's bioinformatics: In a later analysis, roughly 80 million unique TCR beta chains were counted across the 690 or so repertoires, and around 11 million of these chains were shared by at least two donors. Raw reads were error-corrected and collapsed into unique sequences with a nearest-neighbor algorithm that merged closely related sequences to remove PCR and sequencing errors. CDR3 sequences were aligned to IMGT reference sequences to assign V, D and J gene segments. For a sequence to be retained, a match of at least six nucleotides to both a V gene segment and a J gene segment was required. Rearrangements were classified as productive when the CDR3 lacked stop codons and remained in frame with V and J, and all other rearrangements were classified as non-productive. Following IMGT convention, CDR3 was defined as the stretch from the second conserved V-encoded cysteine up to the conserved J-encoded phenylalanine. The earlier analysis of about 640 of the donors excluded any sequence lacking an unambiguous match to a single V gene segment. An earlier analysis of approximately 590 of the donors called V segments functional above 56.7% productive rearrangements and segregating when the between-donor standard deviation exceeded 5%. A statistical classification framework was built for diagnosing cytomegalovirus status from the catalog of TCR beta chain sequences. In a later analysis, TCR nucleotide sequences were compared against IMGT/GENE-DB human TR gene sequences so that V and J genes could be assigned. Using the TCRdist pipeline, a later analysis assigned CDR3 sequences along with most-parsimonious VDJ recombination scenarios. A later analysis defined each TCR beta chain by its CDR3 amino acid sequence plus V-gene family, and excluded reads lacking a unique V-gene family. In a later analysis, around 600 highly shared, low-generation-probability nucleotide sequences were removed to address suspected cross-contamination and a sequencing artifact. A later analysis calculated a clonal expansion index for each public chain from normalized within-repertoire ranks of inferred template counts. In a later analysis, generation probabilities were computed with a VDJ recombination model fitted to out-of-frame rearrangements, and the resulting probabilities were checked against IGoR. Hypergeometric tests were used in a later analysis to score TCR-TCR, TCR-HLA and TCR-CMV co-occurrence, with a repertoire-size bias correction applied to the TCR pairs. A later analysis estimated false discovery rates by permuting HLA or CMV assignments 20 times. In a later analysis, co-occurring TCRs were grouped using DBSCAN, with TCRdist sequence similarity added in when clustering inside HLA-allele-positive subsets. Repertoires with fewer than 30,000 or more than 120,000 public chains, plus five repertoires with anomalous nucleotide sharing, were excluded from co-occurrence clustering. Entries here come from immuneACCESS through TCRdb and include only in-frame sequences with V and J called. Some clones fail to appear in such tables; in the studies checked, an unresolved V gene covers under half of the shortfall, and the cause of the remainder is unknown. For V, J and clone size, that table is used; D and trimming come from the DNA. The sample contains more than 85,000 clones, about 73% of them found a single time. Under 1.5% of the sample is in the top ten clones.

The cohort was made up of 666 healthy bone marrow donors. At the time of sampling, every cohort member was nominally healthy, though immune exposures that went unrecorded were likely present. The donor was CMV seronegative and belonged to the group of over 300 seronegative cohort members. Each donor provided a peripheral blood sample, and peripheral blood mononuclear cells were used for TCR beta sequencing. Genomic DNA extraction from the blood cell samples was performed with the Qiagen DNeasy Blood Extraction Kit. Sequenced: PBMCs. The source is a woman in her 30s in good health and CMV-seronegative. In this chain, TRBV7-9 is recombined with TRBJ2-6, with 7 bases in between that match TRBD1. The nucleotides are TGTGCCAGCAGCCACCACCCTGACAGGGCCAAATCTGGGGCCAACGTCCTGACTTTC. Its protein reads: CASSHHPDRAKSGANVLTF.